This T cell receptor beta chain is drawn from a study of shared clonotypes between healthy human individuals. Study observations and caveats: There were few donors, and this limited the genetic and exposure-history diversity represented.

In regard to this clone: Its antigen remains unknown.

Germline-derived CDR1 and CDR2 are MNHNS and SASEGT. V was cut by 11 bases and J by 2 bases, with 13 bases left in between. The CDR3 runs 12 residues. The assay used deep level. In the source study's methods: ImmunoSEQ output held junction-only sequences without quality scores, so filtering differed. TCRdb keeps only in-frame clones here, not all; method: immunoSEQ multiplex PCR. D and trimming were read from the DNA, whereas the V and J calls and clone size are those reported in that table. The sample yields 1.6 million or so clones, approximately 96% seen once. A CD45RA-negative memory subset and a CD45RA+ naive subset were separated from the CD4+ cells.

This chain links TRBV6-1 with TRBJ2-7; D is possibly TRBD1 or TRBD2 (5 bases each). The sequence derives from a young man in good health. The sample taken for sequencing was naive CD4+ T cells sorted from blood. Indicated subset: CD45RA+ positively selected. In nucleotides, the CDR3 is TGTGCCGCAAGACGGGGCACCTACGAGCAGTACTTC. Its protein is CAARRGTYEQYF.